This T cell receptor (beta chain) is drawn from a study of T-cell memory formation after mild COVID-19. In regard to this clonotype: Its antigen is unknown.

Study outcomes and limitations: Pre-infection memory contained some responding clones, which suggested that cross-reactive memory had joined. Researchers could not confirm that second-wave clones peaking on day 37 targeted SARS-CoV-2.

Germline values: CDR1 DFQATT, CDR2 SNEGSKA (reference sequence). V shed 0 bases, J shed 2 bases, and the junction held 5 bases outside the gene matches. This CDR3 comprises 17 residues. TCRdb itself ran the 5' RACE reads through MiXCR, one entry per CDR3 protein. The table lists approximately 440,000 distinct CDR3 sequences, 20% of them singletons. The chain has TRBV20-1 and TRBJ2-2; 11 nucleotides line up with TRBD2. Material for sequencing was PBMCs or a T cell subset sorted from them (not recorded which). This TCR came from an adult woman who had mild COVID-19 (a few samples of this study predate the infection). Cell type and time point are not known. In DNA form, the CDR3 reads TGCAGTGCTAGAGACCTAGGACTAGCGGGCAACACCGGGGAGCTGTTTTTT. Its protein product is CSARDLGLAGNTGELFF.